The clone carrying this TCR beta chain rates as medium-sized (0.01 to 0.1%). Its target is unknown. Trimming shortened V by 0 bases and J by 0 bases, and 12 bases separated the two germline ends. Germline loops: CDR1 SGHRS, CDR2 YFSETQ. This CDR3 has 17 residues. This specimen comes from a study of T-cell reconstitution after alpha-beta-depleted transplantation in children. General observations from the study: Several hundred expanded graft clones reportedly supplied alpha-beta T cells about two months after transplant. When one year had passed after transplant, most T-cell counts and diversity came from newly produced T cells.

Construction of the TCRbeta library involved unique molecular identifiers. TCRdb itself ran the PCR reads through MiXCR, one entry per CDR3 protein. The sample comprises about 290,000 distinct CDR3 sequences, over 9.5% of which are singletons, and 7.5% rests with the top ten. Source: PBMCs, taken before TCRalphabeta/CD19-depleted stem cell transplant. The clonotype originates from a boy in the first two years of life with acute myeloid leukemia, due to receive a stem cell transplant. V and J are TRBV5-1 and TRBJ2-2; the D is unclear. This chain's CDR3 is CASSLAGSETNTGELFF. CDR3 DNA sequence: TGCGCCAGCAGCTTGGCCGGGTCAGAGACGAACACCGGGGAGCTGTTTTTT.